This T cell receptor (beta chain) came from a study of CD8+ T cells in alopecia areata. The treatment here: oral pan-JAK inhibitor, 5-10 mg twice daily. Extracted from the samples, RNA was reverse transcribed into cDNA to serve as the sequencing template. Generated by immunoSEQ multiplex PCR, the TCRdb table keeps only in-frame clones and is missing some. The table has more than 200,000 clones, more than 60% seen once; the top ten hold 0.95% to 1.5%. Germline V gene lookup returns CDR1 GTSNPN and CDR2 SVGIG (reference sequence). The V and J ends lost 4 bases and 8 bases, in that order; junction bases with no gene match: 4. The CDR3 runs to 13 residues.

Sequences were derived from CD4+ T cells sorted from blood, sampled at roughly week 45, from a patient treated with tofacitinib. This receptor was obtained from a human donor with alopecia areata. The rearrangement links TRBV30 to TRBJ2-1; 11 bases map to TRBD2. CDR3 loop: CAWTGLAGDEQFF. CDR3 sequence (DNA): TGTGCCTGGACCGGACTAGCGGGCGATGAGCAGTTCTTC.